These 10 T cell receptor beta chains were all obtained from the same sample, sequenced in a study of beta chain features in type 1 diabetes. What was sequenced were expressed TCRB transcripts, since all of the isolated RNA had been reverse transcribed. This table comes from immunoSEQ multiplex PCR, and its TCRdb copy is limited to in-frame clones, with some not included. The table shows 200,000 to 300,000 clones, with more than 65% occurring only once. Specimen: naive CD4+ T cells from blood. Receptors were obtained from a man aged 25 to 45 in good health.

The V gene is TRBV5-4, the J gene TRBJ2-1, with 7 bases lining up with TRBD1. Germline assignment: CDR1 SGHNT and CDR2 YYREEE (reference sequence). The CDR3 has 15 residues. Trimming cost V 3 bases and J 8 bases; bases outside gene matches: 11. CDR3 region: CASSSPGQLIDEQFF. CDR3 DNA: TGTGCCAGCAGCTCTCCGGGACAGTTGATCGATGAGCAGTTCTTC.

On this clone: One end of the junction does not line up with germline, which may come from a read error. V usage is TRBV11-2 and J usage is TRBJ2-3; tentatively, D is TRBD2 (5 bases). The CDR3 loop spans 18 amino acids. Germline CDR1 reads SGHAT; CDR2 reads FQNNGV. CDR3 loop: CASSLVVGVEGSADTQYF. The DNA of the CDR3 is TGTGCAAGCAGCTTAGTAGTAGGAGTGGAAGGGAGCGCAGATACGCAGTATTTT.

This clone was counted between two and nine times. The chain uses TRBV28 and TRBJ2-1, with 7 positions matching TRBD1. The germline V gene has CDR1 MDHEN and CDR2 SYDVKM. V lost 2 bases to trimming and J lost 7 bases; unmatched junction nucleotides: 11. CDR3 length: 16 residues. Here the CDR3 DNA reads TGTGCCAGCAGTTTACGGACAGGAGGAGTATGGAATGAGCAGTTCTTC. This sequence encodes CASSLRTGGVWNEQFF.

The rearrangement links TRBV30 to TRBJ1-2; weak D call: TRBD1 (5 bases). Germline V lookup: CDR1 GTSNPN, CDR2 SVGIG (reference sequence). The ends were cut back, 2 bases at V and 5 bases at J, with 12 bases in the middle. This CDR3 comprises 13 residues. This CDR3 is CAWSPGTAYGYTF. Written as DNA, the CDR3 is TGTGCCTGGAGTCCTGGGACTGCTTATGGCTACACCTTC.

The J gene is TRBJ2-4, the V gene TRBV28; D gene ambiguous. Germline CDR1 MDHEN, CDR2 SYDVKM. CDR3 length: 13 residues. V was clipped by 6 bases and J by 2 bases, with 8 bases between them. The DNA of the CDR3 is TGTGCCAGCAGCGAGGAGTCCAAAAACATTCAGTACTTC. Its protein is CASSEESKNIQYF.

This chain connects TRBV9 to TRBJ1-2; 8 bases line up with TRBD1. This CDR3 has 15 residues. The trim removed 0 bases at V and 4 bases at J, leaving 5 bases unmatched. Germline V gene data show CDR1 as SGDLS and CDR2 as YYNGEE. The CDR3 nucleotides are TGTGCCAGCAGCGTAGCGGACAGGGACTTCTATGGCTACACCTTC. Its translation is CASSVADRDFYGYTF.

The genes are TRBV29-1 and TRBJ2-1; 7 bases are a match to TRBD1. Trimming removed 8 bases from V and 0 bases from J; junction bases left unmatched: 7. CDR3 size: 14 residues. The germline V gene has CDR1 SQVTM and CDR2 ANQGSEA. CDR3 region: CSTHRGASYNEQFF. CDR3 DNA sequence: TGCAGCACTCACAGGGGTGCCTCCTACAATGAGCAGTTCTTC.

The chain carries TRBV30 and TRBJ2-5; TRBD1 is a possible D gene (6 bases). V was trimmed by 7 bases and J by 5 bases, leaving 20 bases between them. This CDR3 has 14 residues. Germline V CDR1 and CDR2: GTSNPN, SVGIG (reference sequence). The CDR3 sequence is CASYFGTGSETQYF. The CDR3 DNA follows: TGTGCCTCCTACTTCGGTACAGGGTCCGAGACCCAGTACTTC.

V gene TRBV7-8 combines with J gene TRBJ2-3; the D gene could be TRBD1 or TRBD2 (6 bases each). CDR3 length: 19 amino acids. Trimming pared 5 bases from V and 0 bases from J, leaving 24 bases between. From germline, CDR1 is SGHVS and CDR2 FQNEAQ. Here the CDR3 reads CASSPIGGGVPTSTDTQYF. For the CDR3, the DNA is TGTGCCAGCAGCCCGATTGGGGGCGGGGTGCCCACTAGCACAGATACGCAGTATTTT.

V gene TRBV29-1 combines with J gene TRBJ1-3; D is unclear. CDR3 length: 11 residues. Germline V gene lookup returns CDR1 SQVTM and CDR2 ANQGSEA. V was shortened by 7 bases and J by 2 bases, with 6 bases between the two germline ends. This CDR3 reads CSARAGNTIYF. The CDR3 bases are TGCAGCGCCAGAGCTGGAAACACCATATATTTT.